These T cell receptor beta chains were read from a single sample in a study of blood T cells in healthy people across ages. TCRdb recomputed calls from the 5' RACE reads with MiXCR, one row per CDR3 protein. The repertoire includes over 1,500,000 distinct CDR3 sequences, around 50% of them detected once, and less than 2.5% sits in the top ten. Sequencing was carried out using blood. The receptors were gathered from a woman aged 40-49 years in good health. The CDR3 runs from the conserved cysteine through the conserved F or W. The D gene is left open where the match is weak. Rows give clone size only sometimes, using once, few, many, or a class for an expanded clone.

NA | TRBJ2-3 | TRBD2 | TRBV4-3 | CASSQTSGETDTQYF | TGCGCCAGCAGCCAAACTAGCGGGGAAACAGATACGCAGTATTTT
NA | TRBJ2-5 | NA | TRBV3-1 | CASSQAAGLRETQYF | TGTGCCAGCAGCCAAGCAGCGGGCCTTAGAGAGACCCAGTACTTC
NA | TRBJ2-7 | TRBD1 | TRBV28 | CASSLPTGIGETRYF | TGTGCCAGCAGTCTACCGACAGGGATTGGGGAGACCCGGTACTTC
many | TRBJ2-3 | TRBD2 | TRBV4-3 | CASSQGLAGTDTQYF | TGCGCCAGCAGCCAAGGACTAGCGGGCACAGATACGCAGTATTTT
NA | TRBJ2-5 | NA | TRBV6-2/TRBV6-3 | CASSFQGTQYF | TGTGCCAGCAGTTTCCAGGGGACCCAGTACTTC
NA | TRBJ2-7 | NA | TRBV7-8 | CASSLDRHSYEQYF | TGTGCCAGCAGCTTAGACCGGCACTCCTACGAGCAGTACTTC
NA | TRBJ1-2 | NA | TRBV28 | CASSFVGAPNYGYTF | TGTGCCAGCAGTTTCGTAGGGGCCCCTAACTATGGCTACACCTTC
NA | TRBJ2-7 | NA | TRBV11-2 | CASSLAQYNEQYF | TGTGCCAGCAGCTTGGCCCAATACAATGAGCAGTACTTC
NA | TRBJ1-4 | NA | TRBV11-2 | CASSPLPPGVANEKLFF | TGTGCCAGCAGCCCCCTACCCCCAGGGGTGGCTAATGAAAAACTGTTTTTT
few | TRBJ2-5 | TRBD2 | TRBV3-1 | CASSPLGAGVQETQYF | TGTGCCAGCAGCCCGCTGGGAGCGGGGGTCCAAGAGACCCAGTACTTC
NA | TRBJ1-2 | NA | TRBV12-3/TRBV12-4 | CASSASGYAYGYTF | TGTGCCAGCAGCGCAAGCGGTTACGCCTATGGCTACACCTTC
NA | TRBJ2-1 | NA | TRBV28 | CASLRLRGGDYNEQFF | TGTGCCAGCCTAAGACTCAGAGGGGGGGACTACAATGAGCAGTTCTTC
NA | TRBJ2-7 | NA | TRBV21-1 | CASSSPLGRVLFYEQYF | TGTGCCAGCAGCTCCCCCTTGGGGAGGGTACTCTTCTACGAGCAGTACTTC
NA | TRBJ2-3 | TRBD2 | TRBV6-2/TRBV6-3 | CASMAAGGLDTQYF | TGTGCCAGCATGGCAGCGGGGGGGCTAGATACGCAGTATTTT
NA | TRBJ2-7 | TRBD2 | TRBV27 | CASSPSTSGGSYEQYF | TGTGCCAGCAGTCCCTCGACTAGCGGGGGTTCCTACGAGCAGTACTTC
NA | TRBJ1-4 | TRBD1 | TRBV18 | CASSQTGGREKLFF | TGTGCCAGCTCACAGACAGGGGGGCGTGAAAAACTGTTTTTT
many | TRBJ2-7 | NA | TRBV7-2 | CASSLRETYEQYF | TGTGCCAGCAGCTTACGAGAAACCTACGAGCAGTACTTC
NA | TRBJ2-1 | TRBD2 | TRBV29-1 | CSVALAGGPYNEQFF | TGCAGCGTTGCCCTAGCGGGGGGGCCCTACAATGAGCAGTTCTTC
NA | TRBJ2-5 | NA | TRBV6-6 | CASSYSMARQETQYF | TGTGCCAGCAGTTACTCGATGGCCCGACAAGAGACCCAGTACTTC
few | TRBJ2-1 | NA | TRBV6-5 | CASSYQTFTSYNEQFF | TGTGCCAGCAGTTACCAGACTTTTACCTCCTACAATGAGCAGTTCTTC
NA | TRBJ2-7 | TRBD1 | TRBV6-1 | CASSRSMTGTYEQYF | TGTGCCAGCAGCCGATCTATGACAGGGACGTACGAGCAGTACTTC
few | TRBJ2-7 | TRBD2 | TRBV11-2 | CASSLATGGRVEQYF | TGTGCCAGCAGCTTAGCTACGGGAGGGAGGGTCGAGCAGTACTTC